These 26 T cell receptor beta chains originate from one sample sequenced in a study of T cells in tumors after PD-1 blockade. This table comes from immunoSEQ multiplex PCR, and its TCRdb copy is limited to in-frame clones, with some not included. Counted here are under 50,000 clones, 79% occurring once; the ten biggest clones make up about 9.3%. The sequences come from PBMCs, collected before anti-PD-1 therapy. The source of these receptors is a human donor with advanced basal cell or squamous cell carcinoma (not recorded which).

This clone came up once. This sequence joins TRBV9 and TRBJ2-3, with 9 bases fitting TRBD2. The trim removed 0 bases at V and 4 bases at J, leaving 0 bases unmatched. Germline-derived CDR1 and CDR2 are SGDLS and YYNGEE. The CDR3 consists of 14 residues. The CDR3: CASSVGTSADTQYF. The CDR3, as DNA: TGTGCCAGCAGCGTAGGGACTAGCGCAGATACGCAGTATTTT.

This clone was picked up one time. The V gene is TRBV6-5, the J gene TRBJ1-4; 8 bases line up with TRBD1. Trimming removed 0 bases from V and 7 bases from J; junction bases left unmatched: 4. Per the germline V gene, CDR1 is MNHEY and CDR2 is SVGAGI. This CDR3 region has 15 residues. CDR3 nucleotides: TGTGCCAGCAGTTACTCGACAGGGGCAGGTGAAAAACTGTTTTTT. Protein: CASSYSTGAGEKLFF.

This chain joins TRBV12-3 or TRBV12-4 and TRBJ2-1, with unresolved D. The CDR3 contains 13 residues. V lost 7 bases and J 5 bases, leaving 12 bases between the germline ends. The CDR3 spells CASTVRTHNEQFF. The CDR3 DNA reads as TGTGCCAGCACGGTCCGAACTCACAATGAGCAGTTCTTC.

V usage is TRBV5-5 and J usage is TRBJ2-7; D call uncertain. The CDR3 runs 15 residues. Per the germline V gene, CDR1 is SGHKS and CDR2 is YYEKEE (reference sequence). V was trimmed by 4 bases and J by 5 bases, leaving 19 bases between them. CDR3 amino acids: CASSLRSDEVHEQYF. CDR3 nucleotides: TGTGCCAGCAGCCTCCGGAGCGACGAGGTCCACGAGCAGTACTTC. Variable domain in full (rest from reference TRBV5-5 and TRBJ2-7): DAGVTQSPTHLIKTRGQQVTLRCSPISGHKSVSWYQQVLGQGPQFIFQYYEKEERGRGNFPDRFSARQFPNYSSELNVNALLLGDSALYLCASSLRSDEVHEQYFGPGTRLTVT.

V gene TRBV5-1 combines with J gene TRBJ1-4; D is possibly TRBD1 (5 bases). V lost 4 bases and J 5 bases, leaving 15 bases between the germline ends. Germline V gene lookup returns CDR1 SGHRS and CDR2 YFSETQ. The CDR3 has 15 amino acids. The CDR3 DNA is TGCGCCAGCAGCGTTGAGGGACGTGAAAATGAAAAACTGTTTTTT. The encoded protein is CASSVEGRENEKLFF.

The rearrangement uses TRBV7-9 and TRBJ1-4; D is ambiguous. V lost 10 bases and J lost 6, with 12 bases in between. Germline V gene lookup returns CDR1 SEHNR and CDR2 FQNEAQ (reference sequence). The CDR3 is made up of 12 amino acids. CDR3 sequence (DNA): TGTGCCATGAAGAGGGTTGATGAAAAACTGTTTTTT. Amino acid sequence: CAMKRVDEKLFF. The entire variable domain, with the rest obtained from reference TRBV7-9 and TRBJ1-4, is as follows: DTGVSQNPRHKITKRGQNVTFRCDPISEHNRLYWYRQTLGQGPEFLTYFQNEAQLEKSRLLSDRFSAERPKGSFSTLEIQRTEQGDSAMYLCAMKRVDEKLFFGSGTQLSVL.

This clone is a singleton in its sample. The chain's CDR3 is CASSLRQDYGYTF. DNA of the CDR3: TGTGCCAGCAGCTTGCGGCAGGACTATGGCTACACCTTC. The chain recombines TRBV5-5 with TRBJ1-2; D ambiguous. Germline V CDR1 and CDR2: SGHKS, YYEKEE (reference sequence). The CDR3 length is 13 residues. The V and J ends lost 1 base and 3 bases respectively, with 7 bases between them. Complete variable domain (other parts from reference TRBV5-5 and TRBJ1-2): DAGVTQSPTHLIKTRGQQVTLRCSPISGHKSVSWYQQVLGQGPQFIFQYYEKEERGRGNFPDRFSARQFPNYSSELNVNALLLGDSALYLCASSLRQDYGYTFGSGTRLTVV.

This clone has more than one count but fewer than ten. CDR3 in DNA: TGTGCCAGCAGCTTAAACAGTTACTACGAGCAGTACTTC. This codes for CASSLNSYYEQYF. The chain combines TRBV7-6 with TRBJ2-7, with D unclear. The CDR3 contains 13 residues. The V end lost 2 bases, the J end lost 3 bases, and 8 bases lay between the germline ends. Germline V CDR1 and CDR2: SGHVS, FNYEAQ.

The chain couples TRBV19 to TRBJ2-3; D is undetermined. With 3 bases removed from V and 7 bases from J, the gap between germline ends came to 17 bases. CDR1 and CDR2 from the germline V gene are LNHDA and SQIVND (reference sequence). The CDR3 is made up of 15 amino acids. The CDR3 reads CASSMAAADSNTQYF. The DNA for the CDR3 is TGTGCCAGTAGTATGGCAGCCGCTGACTCGAATACGCAGTATTTT.

CDR3 nucleotide sequence: TGTGCCAGCAGCGTAGCGGGTTCATACAATGAGCAGTTCTTC. Encoded protein: CASSVAGSYNEQFF. This chain connects TRBV9 to TRBJ2-1; D remains ambiguous. Germline-derived CDR1 and CDR2 are SGDLS and YYNGEE. The V gene lost 0 bases and the J gene lost 4 bases, with 8 bases spanning the gap. The CDR3 totals 14 residues.

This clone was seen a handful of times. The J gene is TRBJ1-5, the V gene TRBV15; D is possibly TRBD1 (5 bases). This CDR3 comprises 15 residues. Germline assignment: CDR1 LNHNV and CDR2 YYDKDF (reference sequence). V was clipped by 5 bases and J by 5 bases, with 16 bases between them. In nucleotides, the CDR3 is TGTGCCACCAGCTCCCGTAGTCCGGGGGATCAGCCCCAGCATTTT. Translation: CATSSRSPGDQPQHF.

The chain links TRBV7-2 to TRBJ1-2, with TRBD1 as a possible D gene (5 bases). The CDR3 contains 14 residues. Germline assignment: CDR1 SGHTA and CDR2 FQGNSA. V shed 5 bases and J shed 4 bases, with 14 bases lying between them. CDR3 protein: CASSLGRGTYGYTF. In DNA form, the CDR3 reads TGTGCCAGCAGCCTCGGGAGGGGAACCTATGGCTACACCTTC.

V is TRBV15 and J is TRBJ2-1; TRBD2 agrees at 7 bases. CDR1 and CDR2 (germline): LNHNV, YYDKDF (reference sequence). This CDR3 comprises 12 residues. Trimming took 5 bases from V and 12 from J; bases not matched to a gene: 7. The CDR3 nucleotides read TGTGCCACCAGCGGCCCGGGGGGAGTGCAGTTCTTC. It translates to CATSGPGGVQFF.

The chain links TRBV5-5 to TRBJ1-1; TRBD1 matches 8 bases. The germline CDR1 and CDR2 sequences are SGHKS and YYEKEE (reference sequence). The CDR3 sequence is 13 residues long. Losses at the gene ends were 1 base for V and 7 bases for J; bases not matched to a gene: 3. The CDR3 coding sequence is TGTGCCAGCAGCTTGATTGGACAGGGTGAAGCTTTCTTT. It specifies CASSLIGQGEAFF. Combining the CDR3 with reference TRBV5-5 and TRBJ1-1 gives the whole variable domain DAGVTQSPTHLIKTRGQQVTLRCSPISGHKSVSWYQQVLGQGPQFIFQYYEKEERGRGNFPDRFSARQFPNYSSELNVNALLLGDSALYLCASSLIGQGEAFFGQGTRLTVV.

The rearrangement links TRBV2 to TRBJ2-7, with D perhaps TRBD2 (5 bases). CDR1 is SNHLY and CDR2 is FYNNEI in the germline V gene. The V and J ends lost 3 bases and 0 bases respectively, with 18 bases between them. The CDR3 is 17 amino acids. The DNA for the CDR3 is TGTGCCAGCAGTGATCTAAGAGGGCGTTCGAACTCCTACGAGCAGTACTTC. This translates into CASSDLRGRSNSYEQYF. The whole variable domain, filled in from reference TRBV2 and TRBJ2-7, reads EPEVTQTPSHQVTQMGQEVILRCVPISNHLYFYWYRQILGQKVEFLVSFYNNEISEKSEIFDDQFSVERPDGSNFTLKIRSTKLEDSAMYFCASSDLRGRSNSYEQYFGPGTRLTVT.

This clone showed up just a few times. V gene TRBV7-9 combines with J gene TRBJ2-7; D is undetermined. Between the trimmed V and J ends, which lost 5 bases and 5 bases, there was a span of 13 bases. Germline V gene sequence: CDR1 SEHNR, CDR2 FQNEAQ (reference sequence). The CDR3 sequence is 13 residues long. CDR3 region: CASSPGSKDEQYF. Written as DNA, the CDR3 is TGTGCCAGCAGCCCCGGGTCGAAGGACGAGCAGTACTTC.

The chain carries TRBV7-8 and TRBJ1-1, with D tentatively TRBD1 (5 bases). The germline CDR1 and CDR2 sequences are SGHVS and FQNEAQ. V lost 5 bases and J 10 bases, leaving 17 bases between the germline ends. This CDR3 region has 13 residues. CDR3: CASSGGGGGGAFF. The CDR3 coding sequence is TGTGCCAGCAGCGGAGGTGGGGGTGGTGGAGCTTTCTTT.

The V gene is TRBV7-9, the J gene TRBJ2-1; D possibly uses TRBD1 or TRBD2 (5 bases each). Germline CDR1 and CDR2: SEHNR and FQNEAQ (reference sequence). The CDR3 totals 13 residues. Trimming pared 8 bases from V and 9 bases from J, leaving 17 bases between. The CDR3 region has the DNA TGTGCCAGCGGCCTGTTGGCGAGGGGTGAGCAGTTCTTC. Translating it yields CASGLLARGEQFF.

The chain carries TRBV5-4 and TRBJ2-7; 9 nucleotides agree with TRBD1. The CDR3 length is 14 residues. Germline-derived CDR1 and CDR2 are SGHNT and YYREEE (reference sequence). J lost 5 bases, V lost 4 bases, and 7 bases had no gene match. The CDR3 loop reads CASSPWTGEDEQYF. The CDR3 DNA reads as TGTGCCAGCAGCCCATGGACAGGGGAGGACGAGCAGTACTTC.

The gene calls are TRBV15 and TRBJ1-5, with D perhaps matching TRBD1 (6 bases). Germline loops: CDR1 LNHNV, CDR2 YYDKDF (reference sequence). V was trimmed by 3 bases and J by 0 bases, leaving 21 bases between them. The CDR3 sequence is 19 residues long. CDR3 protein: CATSSPGDMAGTSNQPQHF. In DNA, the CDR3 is TGTGCCACCAGCAGCCCAGGGGATATGGCAGGGACTAGCAATCAGCCCCAGCATTTT.

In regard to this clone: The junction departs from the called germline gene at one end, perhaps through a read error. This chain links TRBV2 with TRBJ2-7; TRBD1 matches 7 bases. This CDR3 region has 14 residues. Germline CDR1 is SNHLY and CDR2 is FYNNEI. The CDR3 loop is CAGSPRDRDYEQYF. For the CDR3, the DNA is TGTGCCGGCAGCCCCCGGGACAGAGACTACGAGCAGTACTTC.

The CDR3 here is CASSHLTSGTANEQFF. The CDR3, as DNA: TGTGCCAGCAGCCACCTAACTAGCGGGACGGCCAATGAGCAGTTCTTC. The chain combines TRBV3-1 (or the pseudogene TRBV3-2) with TRBJ2-1, with TRBD2 matching over 10 bases. V trimming: 3 bases; J trimming: 6 bases; junction bases outside the gene matches: 8. The CDR3 runs 16 residues. Germline CDR1 and CDR2: LGHDT and YNNKEL (reference sequence).

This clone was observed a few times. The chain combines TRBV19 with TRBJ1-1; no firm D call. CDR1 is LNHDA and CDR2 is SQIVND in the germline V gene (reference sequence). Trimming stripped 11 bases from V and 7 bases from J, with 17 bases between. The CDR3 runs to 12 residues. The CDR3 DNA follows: TGTGCCTCGCAGGAGGGCAATGGTGAAGCTTTCTTT. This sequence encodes CASQEGNGEAFF.

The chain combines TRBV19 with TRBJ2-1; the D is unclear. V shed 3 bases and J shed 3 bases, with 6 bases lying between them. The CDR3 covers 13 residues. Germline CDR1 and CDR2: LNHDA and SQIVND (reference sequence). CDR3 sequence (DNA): TGTGCCAGTAGTATGAGCCTCTACAATGAGCAGTTCTTC. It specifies CASSMSLYNEQFF.

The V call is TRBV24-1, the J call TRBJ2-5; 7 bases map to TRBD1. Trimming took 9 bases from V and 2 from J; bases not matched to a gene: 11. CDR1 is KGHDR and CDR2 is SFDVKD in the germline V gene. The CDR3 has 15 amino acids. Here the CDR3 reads CATSSGTGEQETQYF. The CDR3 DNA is TGTGCCACCTCCTCCGGAACAGGGGAGCAAGAGACCCAGTACTTC.

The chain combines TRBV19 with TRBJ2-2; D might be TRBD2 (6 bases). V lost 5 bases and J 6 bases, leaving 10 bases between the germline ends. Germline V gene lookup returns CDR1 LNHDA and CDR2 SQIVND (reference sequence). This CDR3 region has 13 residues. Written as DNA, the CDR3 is TGTGCCAGTAGTGGGACTTCGCCCGGGGAGCTGTTTTTT. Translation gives CASSGTSPGELFF.